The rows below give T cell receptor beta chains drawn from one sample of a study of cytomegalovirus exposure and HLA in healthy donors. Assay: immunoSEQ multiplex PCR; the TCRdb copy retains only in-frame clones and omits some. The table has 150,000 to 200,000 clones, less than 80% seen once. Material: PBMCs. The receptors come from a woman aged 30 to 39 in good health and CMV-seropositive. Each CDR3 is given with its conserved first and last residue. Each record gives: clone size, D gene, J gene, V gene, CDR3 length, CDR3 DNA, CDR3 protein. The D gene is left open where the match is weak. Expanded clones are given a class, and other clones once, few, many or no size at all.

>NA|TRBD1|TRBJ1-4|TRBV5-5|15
TGTGCCAGCAGCACCGGACAGGGTGGTGATGAAAAACTGTTTTTT
CASSTGQGGDEKLFF
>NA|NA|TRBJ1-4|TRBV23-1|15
TGCGCCAGCAGTCTTAGAGACAGAAAAAATGAAAAACTGTTTTTT
CASSLRDRKNEKLFF
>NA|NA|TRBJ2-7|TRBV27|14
TGTGCCAGCACCCCACGGGGATTGTCCTACGAGCAGTACTTC
CASTPRGLSYEQYF
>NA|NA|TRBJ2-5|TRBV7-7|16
TGTGCCAGCAGCTTAGGTCCCGGGAGAAGTACAGAGGCCCAGTACTTC
CASSLGPGRSTEAQYF
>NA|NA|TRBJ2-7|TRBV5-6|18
TGTGCCAGCAGCGGAGGGGCAGGCGGCACCTGGATGTCCTACGAGCAGTACTTC
CASSGGAGGTWMSYEQYF
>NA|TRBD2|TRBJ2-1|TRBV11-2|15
TGTGCCAGCACCCTTGCCGGGACTAGGTCCAGTGAGCAGTTCTTC
CASTLAGTRSSEQFF
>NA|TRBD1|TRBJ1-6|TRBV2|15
TGTGCCAGACCGGGGCTGACAGGGTCCTTTTCACCCCTCCACTTT
CARPGLTGSFSPLHF
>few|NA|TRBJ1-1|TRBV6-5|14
TGTGCCAGCAGTTACTCTGGGGCGAACACTGAAGCTTTCTTT
CASSYSGANTEAFF
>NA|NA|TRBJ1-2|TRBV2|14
TGTGCCAGCAGTGAAACCCGACAGCAGAATGGCTACACCTTC
CASSETRQQNGYTF
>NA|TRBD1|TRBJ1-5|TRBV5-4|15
TGTGCCAGCAGCCGGGACAGGGGGCACGGTCAGCCCCAGCATTTT
CASSRDRGHGQPQHF
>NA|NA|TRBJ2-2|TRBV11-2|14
TGTGCCAGCAGCCCCCGGACTGGGGCCGGGGAGCTGTTTTTT
CASSPRTGAGELFF
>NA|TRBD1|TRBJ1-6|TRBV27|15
TGTGCCAGCAGTTTTCGGGACAGCTATAATTCACCCCTCCACTTT
CASSFRDSYNSPLHF
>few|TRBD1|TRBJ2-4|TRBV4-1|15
TGCGCCAGCAGCCATGACAGGGATAACAAAAACATTCAGTACTTC
CASSHDRDNKNIQYF
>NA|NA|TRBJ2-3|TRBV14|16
TGTGCCAGCAGCCCCCGAGGAGGTTTTCCCCCAGATACGCAGTATTTT
CASSPRGGFPPDTQYF
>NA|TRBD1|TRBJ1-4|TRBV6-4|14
TGTGCCTGGTCCTCAGGACAGGAAAATGAAAAACTGTTTTTT
CAWSSGQENEKLFF
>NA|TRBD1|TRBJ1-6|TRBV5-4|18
TGTGCCAGCAGCCCTGGGGGGACAGGGATCTCCTATAATTCACCCCTCCACTTT
CASSPGGTGISYNSPLHF
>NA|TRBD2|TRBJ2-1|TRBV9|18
TGTGCCAGCAGCTTAGGGACTAGCGGGAGGGTTGGCCACAATGAGCAGTTCTTC
CASSLGTSGRVGHNEQFF
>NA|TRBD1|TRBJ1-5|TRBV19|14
TGTGCCGCCGCCGGGACAGGAGGCAATCAGCCCCAGCATTTT
CAAAGTGGNQPQHF